These 10 T cell receptor beta chains share one sample of origin, sequenced in a study of blood T cell repertoires in COVID-19. Generated by immunoSEQ multiplex PCR, the TCRdb table keeps only in-frame clones and is missing some. The profile covers some 160,000 clones, with 86% appearing a single time and approximately 4% taken by the ten largest. The sample was peripheral blood. The source of these receptors is an older woman with acute or convalescent COVID-19.

V usage is TRBV5-5 and J usage is TRBJ1-1; the D gene is possibly TRBD1 (6 bases). Trimming cost V 0 bases and J 11 bases, with 20 bases left between them. Germline V gives CDR1 SGHKS, CDR2 YYEKEE (reference sequence). The CDR3 covers 15 residues. The CDR3: CASSLAPLTGRGAFF. CDR3 DNA sequence: TGTGCCAGCAGCTTGGCCCCGTTGACAGGTAGAGGGGCTTTCTTT.

The gene calls are TRBV11-2 and TRBJ1-2, with D possibly matching TRBD1 (6 bases). The V end was cut by 5 bases, the J end by 1 base, with 14 bases between. Germline lookup yields CDR1 SGHAT and CDR2 FQNNGV. The length of the CDR3 is 15 residues. CDR3: CASSRTGISNYGYTF. The DNA for the CDR3 is TGTGCCAGCAGCCGTACAGGGATAAGTAACTATGGCTACACCTTC. Complete variable domain (other parts from reference TRBV11-2 and TRBJ1-2): EAGVAQSPRYKIIEKRQSVAFWCNPISGHATLYWYQQILGQGPKLLIQFQNNGVVDDSQLPKDRFSAERLKGVDSTLKIQPAKLEDSAVYLCASSRTGISNYGYTFGSGTRLTVV.

This clone showed up just a few times. The rearrangement joins TRBV28 to TRBJ1-2; TRBD1 might be the D (5 bases). Germline values: CDR1 MDHEN, CDR2 SYDVKM. Trimming took off 3 bases at V and 5 bases at J, with 16 bases between the two ends. CDR3 size: 15 residues. The CDR3 bases are TGTGCCAGCAGTTTCAGATCGGCGGAGGGGTATGGCTACACCTTC. It encodes CASSFRSAEGYGYTF.

J is TRBJ1-2 and V is TRBV28; 8 bases match TRBD1. The V gene end was trimmed by 6 bases and the J gene end by 2 bases; junction bases not matched to a gene: 14. The CDR3 spans 17 residues. The V gene's germline CDR1 is MDHEN and CDR2 SYDVKM. This chain's CDR3 is CASSPLDRTGLNYGYTF. The DNA of the CDR3 is TGTGCCAGCAGCCCATTAGATAGGACAGGGCTCAACTATGGCTACACCTTC.

The chain combines TRBV4-3 with TRBJ2-1; possibly TRBD2 for D (5 bases). V shed 0 bases and J shed 8 bases, with 17 bases lying between them. Germline CDR1 reads LGHNA; CDR2 reads YSLEER. This CDR3 is built from 16 residues. The chain's CDR3 is CASSQDPQRESYEQFF. CDR3 sequence (DNA): TGCGCCAGCAGCCAAGATCCCCAAAGGGAGTCGTATGAGCAGTTCTTC.

Regarding this clone: In the same sample, other DNA sequences code for this CDR3. This chain uses TRBV18 with TRBJ2-5; 7 nucleotides align to TRBD1. Germline V gene data show CDR1 as KGHSH and CDR2 as LQKENI. V gave up 3 bases and J gave up 2 bases; unmatched junction bases: 3. The CDR3 sequence is 14 residues long. CDR3 loop: CASSPRDRQETQYF. In DNA, the CDR3 is TGTGCCAGCTCACCCCGGGACAGACAAGAGACCCAGTACTTC.

The gene calls are TRBV11-2 and TRBJ1-2; D might be TRBD1 (5 bases). Trimming shortened V by 1 base and J by 3 bases, and 15 bases separated the two germline ends. Germline CDR1 reads SGHAT; CDR2 reads FQNNGV. The CDR3 is made up of 16 amino acids. The DNA for the CDR3 is TGTGCCAGCAGCTTAGGGTTTAGGGCAGGGTACTATGGCTACACCTTC. As protein: CASSLGFRAGYYGYTF.

This chain links TRBV29-1 with TRBJ1-2; 7 nucleotides agree with TRBD1. The CDR3 runs to 12 residues. Germline-derived CDR1 and CDR2 are SQVTM and ANQGSEA. V shed 5 bases and J 1 base; nucleotides not matched to a gene: 1. The CDR3 protein is CSVTGVNYGYTF. The CDR3 DNA reads TGCAGCGTTACAGGGGTTAACTATGGCTACACCTTC.

V is TRBV5-4 and J is TRBJ2-1; 11 nucleotides line up with TRBD2. After removal of 0 bases from V and 8 bases from J, the junction contained 10 bases not matched to a gene. From germline, CDR1 is SGHNT and CDR2 YYREEE (reference sequence). CDR3 length: 17 residues. CDR3 region: CASSLGVAGGRQDEQFF. Here the CDR3 DNA reads TGTGCCAGCAGCTTGGGAGTAGCGGGAGGGCGGCAGGATGAGCAGTTCTTC.

A few counts support this clone. The chain has TRBV9 and TRBJ2-2; 8 bases match TRBD2. The length of the CDR3 is 16 residues. V shed 0 bases and J 7 bases; nucleotides not matched to a gene: 8. Germline-derived CDR1 and CDR2 are SGDLS and YYNGEE. The chain's CDR3 is CASSVVAGGPGGELFF. The CDR3 DNA reads as TGTGCCAGCAGCGTAGTGGCGGGAGGTCCTGGCGGGGAGCTGTTTTTT.